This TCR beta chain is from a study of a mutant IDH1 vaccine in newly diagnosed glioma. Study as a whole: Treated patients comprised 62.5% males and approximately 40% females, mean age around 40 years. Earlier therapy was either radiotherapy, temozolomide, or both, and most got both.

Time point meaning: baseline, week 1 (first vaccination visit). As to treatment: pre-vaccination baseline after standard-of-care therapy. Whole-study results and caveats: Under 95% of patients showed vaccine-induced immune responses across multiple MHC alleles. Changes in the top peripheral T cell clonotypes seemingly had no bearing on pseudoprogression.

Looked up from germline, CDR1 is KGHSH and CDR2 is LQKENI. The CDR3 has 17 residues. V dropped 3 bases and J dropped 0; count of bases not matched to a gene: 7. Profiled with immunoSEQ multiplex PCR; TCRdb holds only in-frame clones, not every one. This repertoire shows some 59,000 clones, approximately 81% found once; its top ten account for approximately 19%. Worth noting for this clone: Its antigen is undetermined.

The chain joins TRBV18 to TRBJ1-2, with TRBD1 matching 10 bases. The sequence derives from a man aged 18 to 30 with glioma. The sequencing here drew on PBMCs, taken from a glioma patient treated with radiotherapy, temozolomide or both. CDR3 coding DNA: TGTGCCAGCTCACCCCGGGACAGGGGCATAGCTAACTATGGCTACACCTTC. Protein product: CASSPRDRGIANYGYTF.